Below, 24 T cell receptor beta chains from the same sample are listed, as sequenced in a study of blood T cell repertoires in COVID-19. Using immunoSEQ multiplex PCR, the repertoire was profiled, and TCRdb retains in-frame clones only, with some absent. The sample shows under 150,000 clones, more than 65% of them seen only once. Sequencing was carried out using peripheral blood. Receptor source: a human donor in a cohort sampled during active COVID-19.

The V gene is TRBV5-5, the J gene TRBJ2-7, with D maybe TRBD2 (6 bases). Per germline, CDR1 SGHKS and CDR2 YYEKEE (reference sequence). Trimming shortened V by 4 bases and J by 3 bases, and 14 bases separated the two germline ends. The CDR3 loop spans 14 amino acids. The CDR3 bases are TGTGCCAGCAGCCCCGGGACTGATTTCTACGAGCAGTACTTC. Protein product: CASSPGTDFYEQYF.

V is TRBV6-6 and J is TRBJ2-1, with D tentatively TRBD1 (6 bases). V shed 2 bases and J shed 10 bases, with 12 bases lying between them. This CDR3 spans 13 amino acids. CDR1 MNHNY and CDR2 SVGAGI come from the germline V gene (reference sequence). CDR3 nucleotide sequence: TGTGCCAGCAGTTACGCACAGGGATACGAGCAGTTCTTC. Translating it yields CASSYAQGYEQFF.

This clone was observed a handful of times. The CDR3 nucleotides read TGCGCCAGCAGCCAAGCGTCAGGGGGAGCCTACGAGCAGTACTTC. This gives the protein CASSQASGGAYEQYF. The V and J genes are TRBV4-1 and TRBJ2-7, with TRBD1 identical over 7 bases. This CDR3 contains 15 residues. In germline, CDR1 is MGHRA, CDR2 YSYEKL. J lost 2 bases, V lost 1 base, and 5 bases had no gene match.

V is TRBV5-4 and J is TRBJ2-2; TRBD2 might be the D (5 bases). The V gene's germline CDR1 is SGHNT and CDR2 YYREEE (reference sequence). The CDR3 length is 14 residues. V gave up 3 bases and J gave up 4 bases, with 10 bases separating them. Here the CDR3 DNA reads TGTGCCAGCAGCTCGACGAGGGTCACCGGGGAGCTGTTTTTT. Translated, it gives CASSSTRVTGELFF.

This chain links TRBV28 with TRBJ1-5; D ambiguous. With 6 bases removed from V and 4 bases from J, the gap between germline ends came to 19 bases. Germline values: CDR1 MDHEN, CDR2 SYDVKM. The CDR3 covers 16 residues. CDR3 bases: TGTGCCAGCAGCCACCTGGGAGGCGGCGAGAATCAGCCCCAGCATTTT. Its protein product is CASSHLGGGENQPQHF.

This clone came up once. At the DNA level, this CDR3 is encoded by other sequences in the same sample as well. The chain recombines TRBV29-1 with TRBJ1-2, with TRBD1 matching 9 bases. J lost 3 bases, V lost 7 bases, and 3 bases had no gene match. This CDR3 region has 12 residues. Germline CDR1 reads SQVTM; CDR2 reads ANQGSEA. The CDR3 DNA reads as TGCAGCGGGGGACAGGGTGACTATGGCTACACCTTC. It specifies CSGGQGDYGYTF.

The rearrangement links TRBV19 to TRBJ2-7, with TRBD2 matching over 8 bases. Germline V gene lookup returns CDR1 LNHDA and CDR2 SQIVND (reference sequence). The length of the CDR3 is 13 residues. Trimming removed 3 bases from V and 2 bases from J; junction bases left unmatched: 0. In DNA, the CDR3 is TGTGCCAGTAGTATGCGGGGGGCCTACGAGCAGTACTTC. Protein: CASSMRGAYEQYF.

The chain joins TRBV28 to TRBJ1-5; no firm D call. The germline V gene encodes CDR1 MDHEN and CDR2 SYDVKM. This CDR3 contains 14 residues. V lost 5 bases to trimming and J lost 6 bases, with 14 bases between them. Written as DNA, the CDR3 is TGTGCCAGCAGTCACCGAACGGAGGTTCAGCCCCAGCATTTT. This codes for CASSHRTEVQPQHF.

The chain carries TRBV14 and TRBJ2-2, with 9 bases matching TRBD2. V was clipped by 5 bases and J by 1 base; unmatched bases: 20. Germline V gene data show CDR1 as SGHDN and CDR2 as FVKESK. This CDR3 contains 21 residues. CDR3 in DNA: TGTGCCAGCAGCAACATTAGGCTAGCGGGACCCCGCATAGGGAACACCGGGGAGCTGTTTTTT. It is translated as CASSNIRLAGPRIGNTGELFF. Full variable domain (remainder filled in from reference TRBV14 and TRBJ2-2): EAGVTQFPSHSVIEKGQTVTLRCDPISGHDNLYWYRRVMGKEIKFLLHFVKESKQDESGMPNNRFLAERTGGTYSTLKVQPAELEDSGVYFCASSNIRLAGPRIGNTGELFFGEGSRLTVL.

V and J are TRBV27 and TRBJ2-7; TRBD1 aligns across 7 bases. Trimming cost V 8 bases and J 6 bases; bases outside gene matches: 4. Germline CDR1 and CDR2: MNHEY and SMNVEV (reference sequence). The length of the CDR3 is 11 residues. The CDR3 DNA reads as TGTGCCAGCCGAAGACAGGGCGAGCAGTACTTC. Encoded protein: CASRRQGEQYF.

The rearrangement links TRBV6-2 or TRBV6-3 to TRBJ1-2; TRBD1 might be the D (5 bases). This CDR3 is built from 13 residues. Trimming cost V 6 bases and J 4 bases, with 12 bases left between them. Germline V gives CDR1 MNHEY, CDR2 SVGEGT. CDR3 coding DNA: TGTGCCAGCAGCCAAGGGGCCAGCTATGGCTACACCTTC. It yields the protein CASSQGASYGYTF.

The rearrangement uses TRBV10-3 and TRBJ2-1, with D maybe TRBD2 (5 bases). Germline V gives CDR1 ENHRY, CDR2 SYGVKD. This CDR3 has 11 residues. The V and J ends lost 2 bases and 9 bases respectively, with 5 bases between them. Written as DNA, the CDR3 is TGTGCCATCAGTGAGGCGGGTGAGCAGTTCTTC. Translating it yields CAISEAGEQFF.

The J gene is TRBJ2-3, the V gene TRBV11-2; maybe TRBD1 (6 bases). Trimming took off 0 bases at V and 1 base at J, with 14 bases between the two ends. This CDR3 is built from 17 residues. CDR1 SGHAT and CDR2 FQNNGV come from the germline V gene. The CDR3 is CASSLDPPRQGTDTQYF. DNA of the CDR3: TGTGCCAGCAGCTTAGATCCCCCCCGACAGGGCACAGATACGCAGTATTTT.

The chain carries TRBV18 and TRBJ2-5, with a weak D call TRBD2 (5 bases). The V end was cut by 2 bases, the J end by 1 base, with 17 bases between. The germline V gene encodes CDR1 KGHSH and CDR2 LQKENI. The CDR3 consists of 17 residues. The chain's CDR3 is CASSPGLTAGAQETQYF. Here the CDR3 DNA reads TGTGCCAGCTCACCAGGGCTAACGGCGGGTGCCCAAGAGACCCAGTACTTC.

The J gene is TRBJ1-4, the V gene TRBV24-1, with TRBD1 identical over 8 bases. V shed 3 bases and J 7 bases; nucleotides not matched to a gene: 3. Germline V gene data show CDR1 as KGHDR and CDR2 as SFDVKD. The CDR3 extends over 14 amino acids. CDR3 nucleotides: TGTGCCACCAGTGATCCAGGGGGCCCTGAAAAACTGTTTTTT. Translation gives CATSDPGGPEKLFF.

This CDR3 reads CASSQDNLREGMNTEAFF. The CDR3 DNA is TGCGCCAGCAGCCAAGATAACCTACGGGAAGGAATGAACACTGAAGCTTTCTTT. The chain recombines TRBV4-1 with TRBJ1-1; the D is unclear. Trimming shortened V by 0 bases and J by 0 bases, and 17 bases separated the two germline ends. This CDR3 contains 18 residues. CDR1 and CDR2 from the germline V gene are MGHRA and YSYEKL.

The chain combines TRBV7-9 with TRBJ2-3, with 7 bases aligning to TRBD2. Trimming cost V 1 base and J 9 bases; bases outside gene matches: 7. CDR1 SEHNR and CDR2 FQNEAQ come from the germline V gene (reference sequence). This CDR3 has 14 amino acids. This chain's CDR3 is CASSLGLAGDTQYF. DNA for the CDR3: TGTGCCAGCAGCTTAGGGTTGGCGGGAGACACGCAGTATTTT.

The chain employs TRBV30 and TRBJ1-1, with unresolved D. Germline V gives CDR1 GTSNPN, CDR2 SVGIG (reference sequence). V shed 7 bases and J shed 6 bases, with 12 bases lying between them. The length of the CDR3 is 11 residues. CDR3 sequence (DNA): TGTGCCTTCAGGTACAGTTCTGAAGCTTTCTTT. Amino acids: CAFRYSSEAFF.

V is TRBV6-5 and J is TRBJ2-7, with TRBD1 identical over 7 bases. From germline, CDR1 is MNHEY and CDR2 SVGAGI. Germline trimming cut 5 bases from V and 0 bases from J; bases unmatched to any gene: 7. This CDR3 region has 15 residues. DNA of the CDR3: TGTGCCAGCAGTCCTCGACAGGGTTCCTCCTACGAGCAGTACTTC. Its protein product is CASSPRQGSSYEQYF.

This clone was picked up one time. V and J are TRBV18 and TRBJ2-5, with a possible D match to TRBD1 (6 bases). CDR3 size: 14 residues. The germline V gene encodes CDR1 KGHSH and CDR2 LQKENI. Trimming took off 4 bases at V and 1 base at J, with 10 bases between the two ends. In nucleotides, the CDR3 is TGTGCCAGCTCACTGAACAGGGCCCAAGAGACCCAGTACTTC. Its translation is CASSLNRAQETQYF.

This chain connects TRBV19 to TRBJ2-7; TRBD1 agrees at 7 bases. The V gene's germline CDR1 is LNHDA and CDR2 SQIVND (reference sequence). The CDR3 has 14 residues. Unmatched junction bases numbered 4, after V lost 3 bases and J lost 2 bases. CDR3 DNA sequence: TGTGCCAGTAGTATCTGGACAGGCCCCTACGAGCAGTACTTC. This sequence encodes CASSIWTGPYEQYF.

The V call is TRBV6-6, the J call TRBJ1-2, with D uncertain. CDR1 is MNHNY and CDR2 is SVGAGI in the germline V gene (reference sequence). Deletions cut 0 bases from V and 7 bases from J, with 6 bases between. The CDR3 sequence is 12 residues long. CDR3 residues: CASSYSRGGYTF. CDR3 sequence (DNA): TGTGCCAGCAGTTACTCTAGAGGTGGCTACACCTTC.

The J gene is TRBJ2-3, the V gene TRBV5-1, with D perhaps TRBD2 (5 bases). The V gene's germline CDR1 is SGHRS and CDR2 YFSETQ. V was pared by 4 bases and J by 2 bases, with 11 bases between. The CDR3 has 14 residues. Here the CDR3 reads CASSQDSHTDTQYF. The DNA of the CDR3 is TGCGCCAGCAGCCAGGACTCACACACAGATACGCAGTATTTT.

The V and J genes are TRBV28 and TRBJ1-4; TRBD1 matches at 7 bases. Germline V gene lookup returns CDR1 MDHEN and CDR2 SYDVKM. Losses at the gene ends were 1 base for V and 7 bases for J; bases not matched to a gene: 12. The CDR3 totals 17 residues. In nucleotides, the CDR3 is TGTGCCAGCAGTTTATCCCGCTGGAAGGGGGCTGTTGAAAAACTGTTTTTT. Translation: CASSLSRWKGAVEKLFF. The complete variable domain, with remaining parts taken from reference TRBV28 and TRBJ1-4, reads DVKVTQSSRYLVKRTGEKVFLECVQDMDHENMFWYRQDPGLGLRLIYFSYDVKMKEKGDIPEGYSVSREKKERFSLILESASTNQTSMYLCASSLSRWKGAVEKLFFGSGTQLSVL.